A single sample gave rise to the 26 T cell receptor beta chains below, sequenced in a study of T cells in Graves' hyperthyroidism and ophthalmopathy (dated by TCRdb to between 2017 and 2020). The method was multiplex PCR. The instrument given in TCRdb is Illumina HiSeq 2000. The TCR beta CDR3 regions were amplified from RNA transcripts. For the first round of RT-PCR on the TCR CDR3, the HTBI primer set was used together with the Qiagen OneStep RT-PCR kit. TCRdb took the public reads, trimmed them with fastp at Q25, ran MiXCR for clone calling and kept in-frame beta chains. Each entry is one CDR3 protein sequence, shown with its most common DNA and genes. The sample contains about 59,000 distinct CDR3 sequences, approximately 57% of them found a single time. 2.5% to 4% of the sample lies in the top ten. Source material: blood. These receptors were taken from a woman aged 55-69 years with Graves' ophthalmopathy.

This clonotype was seen many times. The V call is TRBV7-9, the J call TRBJ1-2; D may be TRBD1 (6 bases). Germline CDR1 is SEHNR and CDR2 is FQNEAQ (reference sequence). CDR3 length: 13 residues. Trimming took off 6 bases at V and 2 bases at J, with 10 bases between the two ends. CDR3 in DNA: TGTGCCAGCAGTACCCAGGGGAACTATGGCTACACCTTC. Residues: CASSTQGNYGYTF.

This clonotype was counted ten times or more. The chain employs TRBV20-1 and TRBJ2-3; 13 bases agree with TRBD2. From germline, CDR1 is DFQATT and CDR2 SNEGSKA (reference sequence). The CDR3 loop spans 18 amino acids. The ends lost 0 bases at V and 1 base at J; junction bases unmatched: 7. The CDR3 DNA is TGCAGTGCTAGAGACGTGACAGGGACTAGCGGGGGCACAGATACGCAGTATTTT. Amino acid sequence: CSARDVTGTSGGTDTQYF.

This clonotype was observed many times. The J gene is TRBJ2-3, the V gene TRBV7-9, with 9 nucleotides matching TRBD1. The CDR3 consists of 15 residues. Germline CDR1 reads SEHNR; CDR2 reads FQNEAQ (reference sequence). With V trimmed by 2 bases and J by 5 bases, 5 bases remained unmatched. CDR3 nucleotide sequence: TGTGCCAGCAGCTTAAGTTACAGGGGGCAAGATACGCAGTATTTT. It translates to CASSLSYRGQDTQYF.

The chain is built from TRBV20-1 and TRBJ2-5; 11 bases line up with TRBD2. Per germline, CDR1 DFQATT and CDR2 SNEGSKA (reference sequence). The CDR3 length is 14 residues. V was clipped by 3 bases and J by 3 bases; unmatched bases: 3. This CDR3 is CSASSGRAEETQYF. CDR3 bases: TGCAGTGCTAGTAGCGGGAGGGCGGAAGAGACCCAGTACTTC.

J is TRBJ2-7 and V is TRBV7-2; 10 bases map to TRBD1. CDR3 length equals 16 residues. Losses at the gene ends were 1 base for V and 4 bases for J; bases not matched to a gene: 7. The germline gives CDR1 SGHTA, CDR2 FQGNSA. The CDR3 nucleotides are TGTGCCAGCAGCTTAGAGGGAGGGACAGGGGTTTACGAGCAGTACTTC. Translation: CASSLEGGTGVYEQYF.

This chain joins TRBV6-1 and TRBJ1-4, with 12 bases matching TRBD1. The CDR3 sequence is 15 residues long. With 4 bases clipped from V and 17 bases from J, the junction kept 14 bases outside the gene matches. Germline V gives CDR1 MNHNS, CDR2 SASEGT. CDR3 in amino acids: CASSAGTGGEKKFFF. The CDR3 DNA follows: TGTGCCAGCAGTGCGGGGACAGGGGGCGAAAAAAAATTTTTTTTT.

This clonotype was seen repeatedly, ten times or more. The V gene is TRBV12-3 or TRBV12-4, the J gene TRBJ2-5; 7 positions match TRBD1. The junction had 2 bases not matched to a gene; V was cut back by 5 bases and J by 5 bases. The CDR3 loop spans 12 amino acids. The CDR3 sequence: CASSTTGETQYF. The CDR3 DNA sequence: TGTGCCAGCAGTACGACAGGGGAGACCCAGTACTTC.

The chain recombines TRBV7-9 with TRBJ1-4, with D maybe TRBD1 (5 bases). Trimming pared 1 base from V and 13 bases from J, leaving 13 bases between. The CDR3 has 13 residues. Germline CDR1 is SEHNR and CDR2 is FQNEAQ (reference sequence). The CDR3 loop is CASSLGSGTALFF. The CDR3, as DNA: TGTGCCAGCAGCTTAGGTTCCGGGACGGCACTGTTTTTT.

The V call is TRBV4-1, the J call TRBJ2-7; TRBD2 matches 9 bases. The CDR3 is made up of 13 amino acids. Trimming at V came to 7 bases and at J to 5 bases, leaving 6 bases not matched to a gene. The germline CDR1 and CDR2 sequences are MGHRA and YSYEKL. The CDR3 bases are TGCGCCAGCATGGGAGCGGGGGGTAACGAGCAGTACTTC. It translates to CASMGAGGNEQYF.

This clonotype was found a few times. J is TRBJ2-7 and V is TRBV6-4; 9 bases align to TRBD2. Germline trimming cut 4 bases from V and 6 bases from J; bases unmatched to any gene: 1. This CDR3 has 12 amino acids. In germline, CDR1 is MRHNA, CDR2 SNTAGT. The chain's CDR3 is CASSVLAGEQYF. CDR3 sequence (DNA): TGTGCCAGCAGTGTACTAGCGGGCGAGCAGTACTTC.

This clonotype showed up just once. One end of the junction is discordant with germline, which a read error may explain. The rearrangement links TRBV19 to TRBJ2-3; the D is unclear. The CDR3 is 14 amino acids. The germline gives CDR1 LNHDA, CDR2 SQIVND (reference sequence). The chain's CDR3 is CASSVGGYTDTRYF. The CDR3 DNA follows: TGTGCCAGTAGTGTGGGCGGCTACACAGATACGCGGTATTTT.

Turning to this clonotype: The final CDR3 position lacks the conserved phenylalanine or tryptophan, pointing to a likely read error. V usage is TRBV7-6 and J usage is TRBJ1-1, with 7 nucleotides matching TRBD1. This CDR3 contains 14 residues. Per the germline V gene, CDR1 is SGHVS and CDR2 is FNYEAQ. In nucleotides, the CDR3 is TGTGCCAGTAGCTCACGGGACAGGAACACTGAAGCTTTCTTA. Translated: CASSSRDRNTEAFL.

This clonotype was counted at least ten times. The chain is built from TRBV12-3 or TRBV12-4 and TRBJ2-1, with D maybe TRBD1 (5 bases). This CDR3 is 14 amino acids long. V was cut by 1 base and J by 9 bases, with 13 bases left in between. Here the CDR3 DNA reads TGTGCCAGCAGTTTAGGTTTCGATGACAGTGAGCAGTTCTTC. Residues: CASSLGFDDSEQFF.

The chain combines TRBV7-9 with TRBJ1-3; D is unclear. Between the trimmed V and J ends, which lost 3 bases and 0 bases, there was a span of 12 bases. Germline CDR1 is SEHNR and CDR2 is FQNEAQ (reference sequence). This CDR3 is built from 16 residues. The CDR3 sequence: CASSLNGPGSGNTIYF. The CDR3 DNA reads TGTGCCAGCAGCTTGAATGGCCCGGGCTCTGGAAACACCATATATTTT.

The chain is built from TRBV12-3 or TRBV12-4 and TRBJ1-1, with D perhaps matching TRBD1 (5 bases). This CDR3 is built from 13 residues. The V gene lost 1 base and the J gene lost 6 bases, with 9 bases spanning the gap. The CDR3 bases are TGTGCCAGCAGTTTAGGTGGAGGGGCTGAAGCTTTCTTT. Its translation: CASSLGGGAEAFF.

This chain uses TRBV10-1 with TRBJ2-5; 9 bases map to TRBD1. Looked up from germline, CDR1 is WNHNN and CDR2 is SYGVQD (reference sequence). J lost 0 bases, V lost 5 bases, and 4 bases had no gene match. CDR3 length: 15 residues. CDR3 residues: CASSPDRGNQETQYF. CDR3 nucleotides: TGCGCCAGCAGTCCGGACAGGGGAAACCAAGAGACCCAGTACTTC.

As for this clonotype: One end of the junction fails to match germline, which may point to a read error. The V gene is TRBV4-1, the J gene TRBJ2-7; TRBD1 agrees at 7 bases. The CDR3 length is 15 residues. Germline V gene lookup returns CDR1 MGHRA and CDR2 YSYEKL. As DNA, the CDR3 is TGCGCCAGCAGGCAGGAATGGACAGGCTCCTACGAGCAATACTTC. Protein sequence: CASRQEWTGSYEQYF.

This clonotype was observed at least ten times. The chain recombines TRBV7-2 with TRBJ2-3; 9 bases align to TRBD2. The junction had 3 bases not matched to a gene; V was cut back by 3 bases and J by 2 bases. Looked up from germline, CDR1 is SGHTA and CDR2 is FQGNSA. The CDR3 sequence is 15 residues long. The CDR3 region has the DNA TGTGCCAGCAGCTTCGTAGCGGGAGCCACAGATACGCAGTATTTT. Its translation is CASSFVAGATDTQYF. Combining the CDR3 with reference TRBV7-2 and TRBJ2-3 gives the whole variable domain GAGVSQSPSNKVTEKGKDVELRCDPISGHTALYWYRQSLGQGLEFLIYFQGNSAPDKSGLPSDRFSAERTGGSVSTLTIQRTQQEDSAVYLCASSFVAGATDTQYFGPGTRLTVL.

Of note for this clonotype: An end of the junction does not agree with germline; a read error may underlie this. The V call is TRBV12-3 or TRBV12-4, the J call TRBJ1-2; TRBD1 aligns across 8 bases. The CDR3 is made up of 15 amino acids. CDR3 residues: CACSLGQGGNYGYTF. CDR3 DNA: TGTGCCTGCAGTTTAGGACAGGGCGGGAACTATGGCTACACCTTC.

Comments on this clonotype: The CDR3 ends on some other residue instead of the conserved phenylalanine or tryptophan, so this is likely a read error. The V call is TRBV7-3, the J call TRBJ2-2; 10 positions match TRBD1. This CDR3 contains 19 residues. From germline, CDR1 is SGHTA and CDR2 FQGTGA. CDR3 amino acids: CASSQILLKRTGGTGELFL. Written as DNA, the CDR3 is TGCGCCAGCAGCCAAATCCTACTTAAGAGGACAGGGGGGACCGGGGAGCTGTTTTTG.

This clonotype was seen only a few times. J is TRBJ2-2 and V is TRBV20-1, with a weak D call TRBD2 (6 bases). Trimming took off 3 bases at V and 8 bases at J, with 7 bases between the two ends. The CDR3 consists of 11 residues. Germline V lookup: CDR1 DFQATT, CDR2 SNEGSKA (reference sequence). Here the CDR3 DNA reads TGCAGTGCTAGGGGGACTGGGGAGCTGTTTTTT. This encodes CSARGTGELFF.

This clonotype has a handful of counts. The chain joins TRBV19 to TRBJ2-1; D perhaps matches TRBD1 (5 bases). V was trimmed by 5 bases and J by 5 bases, leaving 16 bases between them. Germline assignment: CDR1 LNHDA and CDR2 SQIVND (reference sequence). This CDR3 comprises 15 residues. The CDR3 sequence is CASSPDRSVNNEQFF. The DNA of the CDR3 is TGTGCCAGTAGTCCCGACAGATCGGTCAACAATGAGCAGTTCTTC.

The chain links TRBV7-3 to TRBJ2-3; 12 bases match TRBD2. The CDR3 has 17 residues. The ends lost 2 bases at V and 5 bases at J; junction bases unmatched: 8. Germline loops: CDR1 SGHTA, CDR2 FQGTGA. The CDR3 loop reads CASSLEASGRAKDTQYF. In DNA form, the CDR3 reads TGTGCCAGCAGCTTAGAAGCTAGCGGGAGGGCCAAAGATACGCAGTATTTT.

The gene calls are TRBV7-2 and TRBJ2-5; possible D gene TRBD1, 6 bases. This CDR3 is 13 amino acids long. The V end was cut by 2 bases, the J end by 3 bases, with 7 bases between. Germline CDR1 and CDR2: SGHTA and FQGNSA. The CDR3 bases are TGTGCCAGCAGCTTAAACAGGGAAGAGACCCAGTACTTC. As protein: CASSLNREETQYF. The full variable domain, with the rest looked up from reference TRBV7-2 and TRBJ2-5, is GAGVSQSPSNKVTEKGKDVELRCDPISGHTALYWYRQSLGQGLEFLIYFQGNSAPDKSGLPSDRFSAERTGGSVSTLTIQRTQQEDSAVYLCASSLNREETQYFGPGTRLLVL.

This clonotype has only a few counts. A single base separates this from a much larger clone, so it may be a read error. The V and J genes are TRBV28 and TRBJ1-1, with D perhaps matching TRBD1 (6 bases). CDR1 is MDHEN, CDR2 SYDVKM, per germline. The CDR3 runs 14 residues. Here the CDR3 DNA reads TGTGCCGGCAGTGTAACAGGGTACGGCACTGAAGCTTTCTTT. It translates to CAGSVTGYGTEAFF.

This clonotype came up many times. V is TRBV7-9 and J is TRBJ2-3; D not resolved. Germline V gene lookup returns CDR1 SEHNR and CDR2 FQNEAQ (reference sequence). This CDR3 is 16 amino acids long. The V gene lost 4 bases and the J gene lost 0 bases, with 14 bases spanning the gap. This chain's CDR3 is CASSSPVGYSTDTQYF. The CDR3 nucleotides read TGTGCCAGCAGCTCCCCGGTGGGGTATAGCACAGATACGCAGTATTTT.